The clone carrying this T cell receptor (beta chain) was recorded at least ten times. Its antigen remains unidentified. Every patient underwent thyroid surgery untreated. This sample was included in a study of metastatic and nonmetastatic thyroid tumors. Study overall: Across blood and tumor or nodule tissue, repertoires from malignant and benign thyroid patients were compared with one another.

Study-wide findings and caveats: In both blood and tumor samples, TCR beta diversity was reported significantly higher for malignant than benign nodules.

Methods used by the authors: The study took CDR3 differences across clinicopathological groups and made a distant-metastasis classifier for papillary thyroid cancer from them. Through MiXCR, TCRdb re-clonotyped the PCR reads. The V and J calls were not made by the authors but by TCRdb's processing. The sample lists about 93,000 clones, approximately 9% seen once, with around 9.2% in the top ten. Germline CDR1 reads MNHEY; CDR2 reads SMNVEV (reference sequence). The germline V and J ends were trimmed by 6 bases and 0 bases, with 8 bases remaining between them. The CDR3 has 13 amino acids. The sample consisted of blood. The chain employs TRBV27 and TRBJ1-1, with no clear D. This TCR was recovered from a female donor with papillary thyroid cancer or a benign thyroid nodule (not recorded which). Some clones in this sample may be carry-over from other donors' samples. This CDR3 is CASRLGLNTEAFF. CDR3 coding DNA: TGTGCCAGCAGGCTTGGACTGAACACTGAAGCTTTCTTT.